The clone carrying this T cell receptor (beta chain) occurred a few times. Its antigen is as yet unknown. These data belong to a study of cytomegalovirus exposure and HLA in healthy donors. Study outcomes and limitations: CMV antigen specificity of three CMV-associated chains was confirmed in vitro. Roughly uniform depth of sequencing across donors was assumed in presence/absence analyses. Listed as cytomegalovirus-associated were 150 or so TCR beta chains.

Vbeta (60) and Jbeta (13) primers were used in the PCR. Here immunoSEQ multiplex PCR was the method, and the copy in TCRdb shows in-frame clones only, minus some. The sample lists some 69,000 clones, approximately 79% occurring once. Germline-derived CDR1 and CDR2 are SGDLS and YYNGEE. V lost 0 bases to trimming and J lost 8 bases, with 21 bases between them. The length of the CDR3 is 17 residues. This TCR was sampled from a woman in her twenties or thirties in good health and CMV-seronegative. The sequencing input was PBMCs. The chain couples TRBV9 to TRBJ2-1, with a weak D call TRBD2 (6 bases). The DNA for the CDR3 is TGTGCCAGCAGCGTAGCGGGGTCACATTGGGAGGTAGATGAGCAGTTCTTC. Translation: CASSVAGSHWEVDEQFF.